Given below is one TCR beta chain in context. What it binds is not known. The record originates from a study of cytotoxic CD8 clonotypes in ibrutinib-treated CLL. Study findings and constraints: Few clonotypes were public, and these shrank or held steady under treatment.

This CDR3 has 14 residues. From germline, CDR1 is SGHDT and CDR2 YYEEEE. J was trimmed by 2 bases and V by 5 bases; bases with no gene match: 5. This table comes from immunoSEQ multiplex PCR, and its TCRdb copy is limited to in-frame clones, with some not included. The sample holds some 92,000 clones, more than 70% seen once. The specimen comprised PBMCs, sampled after 24 months of ibrutinib treatment. This clonotype was sampled from a human donor with chronic lymphocytic leukemia. The gene calls are TRBV5-6 and TRBJ2-5, with 8 bases lining up with TRBD2. The chain's CDR3 is CASSRREGQETQYF. As DNA, the CDR3 is TGTGCCAGCAGTCGTCGGGAGGGTCAAGAGACCCAGTACTTC.